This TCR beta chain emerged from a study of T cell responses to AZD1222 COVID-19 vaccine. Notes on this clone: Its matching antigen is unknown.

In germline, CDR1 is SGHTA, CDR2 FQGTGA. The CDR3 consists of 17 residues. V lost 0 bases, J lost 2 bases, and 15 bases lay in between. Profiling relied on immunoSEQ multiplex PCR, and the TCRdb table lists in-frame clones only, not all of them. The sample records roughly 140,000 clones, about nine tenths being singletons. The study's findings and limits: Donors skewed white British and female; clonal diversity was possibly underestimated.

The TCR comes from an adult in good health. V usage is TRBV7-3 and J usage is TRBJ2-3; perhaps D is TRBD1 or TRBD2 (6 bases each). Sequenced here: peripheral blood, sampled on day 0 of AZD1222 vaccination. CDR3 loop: CASSLTGWGANTDTQYF. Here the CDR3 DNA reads TGTGCCAGCAGCTTAACGGGCTGGGGGGCAAACACAGATACGCAGTATTTT.